What follows is one T cell receptor beta chain and its context. V lost 0 bases, J lost 4 bases, and 0 bases stayed unmatched. From germline, CDR1 is SGHRS and CDR2 YFSETQ. This CDR3 has 13 amino acids. The data originate from a study of siplizumab effects on memory and regulatory T cells. Measured with immunoSEQ multiplex PCR; TCRdb has only the in-frame clones, and not every one. The table has approximately 82,000 clones, 80% to 90% seen once; the top ten hold under 2%. V gene TRBV5-1 combines with J gene TRBJ2-5; 7 bases align to TRBD2. The source of this sequence is a human donor in good health. The sample was Tregs sorted from blood. CDR3 protein: CASSLAGGETQYF. The CDR3 DNA sequence: TGCGCCAGCAGCTTGGCGGGGGGAGAGACCCAGTACTTC. Full variable domain (missing parts from reference TRBV5-1 and TRBJ2-5): KAGVTQTPRYLIKTRGQQVTLSCSPISGHRSVSWYQQTPGQGLQFLFEYFSETQRNKGNFPGRFSGRQFSNSRSEMNVSTLELGDSALYLCASSLAGGETQYFGPGTRLLVL.